Following are 25 T cell receptor beta chains from one sample sequenced in a study of blood T cells in healthy people across ages. PCR was performed a second time for roughly 7 to 11 cycles using a sample-barcoded 5' primer and a J-beta primer mix. TCRdb ran MiXCR on the 5' RACE reads and lists one entry per CDR3 protein. The sample holds about 1.4 million distinct CDR3 sequences; roughly 60% are singletons and the top ten take approximately 7%. Input material: blood. These receptors all stem from a man between 18 and 35 years old in good health.

The gene calls are TRBV3-1 and TRBJ1-4; 11 nucleotides agree with TRBD1. The CDR3 has 16 residues. V was pared by 4 bases and J by 8 bases, with 9 bases of the junction left unmatched. Germline V gene lookup returns CDR1 LGHDT and CDR2 YNNKEL (reference sequence). The CDR3 coding sequence is TGTGCCAGCAGCCCGGGGACAGGGGGTGATTTGGAAAAACTGTTTTTT. Amino acid sequence: CASSPGTGGDLEKLFF.

V is TRBV6-2 or TRBV6-3 and J is TRBJ2-1; 11 nucleotides line up with TRBD2. Germline trimming cut 1 base from V and 4 bases from J; bases unmatched to any gene: 12. The germline CDR1 and CDR2 sequences are MNHEY and SVGEGT. CDR3 length: 19 amino acids. CDR3 residues: CASSYWLAGGRTLYNEQFF. In nucleotides, the CDR3 is TGTGCCAGCAGTTACTGGCTAGCGGGGGGCCGAACCCTTTACAATGAGCAGTTCTTC.

On this clonotype: A read error may be the cause here, since a much bigger clone is one base away. This rearrangement joins TRBV29-1 to TRBJ2-1, with 8 bases identical to TRBD1. This CDR3 has 13 residues. Germline CDR1 and CDR2: SQVTM and ANQGSEA. CDR3 sequence reads: CSVERTGSNEQNF. The CDR3 DNA is TGCAGCGTTGAAAGGACAGGGAGTAACGAGCAGAACTTC.

This clonotype was seen a few times. The CDR3 region is CASSSGGLGYEQYF. The DNA of the CDR3 is TGTGCCAGCAGCTCTGGGGGACTTGGTTACGAGCAGTACTTC. The chain combines TRBV7-9 with TRBJ2-7; possibly TRBD2 for D (6 bases). In germline, CDR1 is SEHNR, CDR2 FQNEAQ (reference sequence). V was pared by 4 bases and J by 4 bases, with 14 bases between. The CDR3 covers 14 residues.

The J gene is TRBJ2-3, the V gene TRBV10-2; 13 nucleotides agree with TRBD2. Germline loops: CDR1 WSHSY, CDR2 SAAADI. This CDR3 region has 16 residues. The V and J ends lost 6 bases and 4 bases, in that order; junction bases with no gene match: 7. This CDR3 is CASRRRTSGGPDTQYF. The CDR3 nucleotides read TGCGCCAGCAGACGAAGGACTAGCGGGGGCCCAGATACGCAGTATTTT.

V is TRBV6-2 or TRBV6-3 and J is TRBJ2-4; 15 bases are shared with TRBD2. The J call is doubtful: the DNA matches TRBJ2-7 better. There are 19 residues in the CDR3. Per the germline V gene, CDR1 is MNHEY and CDR2 is SVGEGT. The CDR3 loop is CASSSQIRTSGGAYHEQYF. DNA of the CDR3: TGTGCCAGCAGTTCTCAAATCAGGACTAGCGGGGGGGCCTACCACGAGCAGTACTTC.

The chain joins TRBV12-3 or TRBV12-4 to TRBJ1-2; D uncertain. The CDR3 runs to 12 residues. Trimming left V 6 bases short and J 6 bases short, with 11 bases between. Written as DNA, the CDR3 is TGTGCCAGCAGACAATTTCAGGATGGCTACACCTTC. Translating it yields CASRQFQDGYTF.

The chain combines TRBV5-1 with TRBJ1-4, with D possibly TRBD1 on 5 matching bases. The CDR3 has 13 residues. The V gene lost 4 bases and the J gene lost 8 bases, with 12 bases spanning the gap. Germline loops: CDR1 SGHRS, CDR2 YFSETQ. This CDR3 is CASSEGHGEKLFF. Here the CDR3 DNA reads TGCGCCAGCAGCGAAGGACACGGAGAAAAACTGTTTTTT.

This clonotype came up a few times. The chain uses TRBV11-2 and TRBJ2-1; 7 nucleotides agree with TRBD2. V lost 6 bases to trimming and J lost 2 bases; unmatched junction nucleotides: 10. Germline assignment: CDR1 SGHAT and CDR2 FQNNGV. CDR3 length equals 16 residues. CDR3 sequence: CASRSLRLAAYNEQFF. The CDR3 DNA reads as TGTGCCAGCAGGTCACTCCGGCTAGCGGCCTACAATGAGCAGTTCTTC.

The chain links TRBV20-1 to TRBJ2-3; tentative D call: TRBD2 (5 bases). Per the germline V gene, CDR1 is DFQATT and CDR2 is SNEGSKA (reference sequence). The CDR3 runs 14 residues. The V end lost 5 bases, the J end lost 1 base, and 13 bases lay between the germline ends. Here the CDR3 reads CSAALEYRTDTQYF. In nucleotides, the CDR3 is TGCAGTGCTGCACTAGAGTATCGCACAGATACGCAGTATTTT.

The CDR3 spells CAAATGPYEQYF. CDR3 DNA: TGTGCCGCCGCGACAGGGCCATACGAGCAGTACTTC. V is TRBV28 and J is TRBJ2-7; TRBD1 aligns across 7 bases. V lost 11 bases to trimming and J lost 4 bases; unmatched junction nucleotides: 8. The CDR3 sequence is 12 residues long. CDR1 and CDR2 from the germline V gene are MDHEN and SYDVKM.

The chain links TRBV14 to TRBJ1-4; D is undetermined. V dropped 0 bases and J dropped 6 bases, with 11 bases sitting between them. The CDR3 has 15 amino acids. The germline V gene has CDR1 SGHDN and CDR2 FVKESK. CDR3 bases: TGTGCCAGCAGCCAAGATTTTGGTGAATATGAAAAACTGTTTTTT. Its protein is CASSQDFGEYEKLFF. Drawing the rest from reference TRBV14 and TRBJ1-4, the complete variable domain is EAGVTQFPSHSVIEKGQTVTLRCDPISGHDNLYWYRRVMGKEIKFLLHFVKESKQDESGMPNNRFLAERTGGTYSTLKVQPAELEDSGVYFCASSQDFGEYEKLFFGSGTQLSVL.

The rearrangement joins TRBV12-3 or TRBV12-4 to TRBJ2-7; tentatively, D is TRBD2 (6 bases). The length of the CDR3 is 18 residues. Trimming removed 6 bases from V and 7 bases from J, with 31 bases in between. The CDR3 DNA follows: TGTGCCAGCAGCCCACCCGGGAAGACGGGGGACTCCTACAATGAGCAGTACTTC. It codes for CASSPPGKTGDSYNEQYF.

This clonotype turned up a few times. The gene calls are TRBV5-1 and TRBJ2-1; D not resolved. There are 13 residues in the CDR3. The V end was cut by 2 bases, the J end by 8 bases, with 11 bases between. CDR1 SGHRS and CDR2 YFSETQ come from the germline V gene. CDR3 sequence (DNA): TGCGCCAGCAGCTTAGGTAGCTTCTATGAGCAGTTCTTC. It codes for CASSLGSFYEQFF.

The rearrangement uses TRBV20-1 and TRBJ1-2; no clear D gene. V was clipped by 6 bases and J by 0 bases, with 14 bases between them. The CDR3 is made up of 14 amino acids. Germline V gene lookup returns CDR1 DFQATT and CDR2 SNEGSKA (reference sequence). In nucleotides, the CDR3 is TGCAGTGCGAAACCCGGGATTACTAACTATGGCTACACCTTC. It yields the protein CSAKPGITNYGYTF.

V and J are TRBV30 and TRBJ2-1, with 9 bases aligning to TRBD1. J lost 4 bases, V lost 4 bases, and 11 bases had no gene match. This CDR3 has 16 amino acids. Germline CDR1 reads GTSNPN; CDR2 reads SVGIG (reference sequence). The CDR3 sequence is CAWNAEGQGLYNEQFF. The CDR3, as DNA: TGTGCCTGGAACGCTGAGGGACAGGGTCTTTACAATGAGCAGTTCTTC.

The chain recombines TRBV29-1 with TRBJ2-1, with TRBD1 matching 8 bases. This CDR3 contains 16 residues. Germline V gene data show CDR1 as SQVTM and CDR2 as ANQGSEA. After removal of 3 bases from V and 0 bases from J, the junction contained 7 bases not matched to a gene. The CDR3 region is CSVEAGGDYSYNEQFF. Written as DNA, the CDR3 is TGCAGCGTTGAGGCAGGGGGCGATTACTCCTACAATGAGCAGTTCTTC.

CDR3 amino acids: CSATDREKGEQYF. The CDR3 bases are TGCAGTGCCACGGACAGGGAGAAAGGGGAGCAGTACTTC. This chain joins TRBV20-1 and TRBJ2-4, with 8 nucleotides matching TRBD1. The germline CDR1 and CDR2 sequences are DFQATT and SNEGSKA (reference sequence). V trimming: 6 bases; J trimming: 13 bases; junction bases outside the gene matches: 14. This CDR3 is built from 13 residues.

The J gene is TRBJ2-7, the V gene TRBV20-1; 8 positions agree with TRBD1. CDR1 and CDR2 from the germline V gene are DFQATT and SNEGSKA (reference sequence). The CDR3 loop spans 13 amino acids. The J segment lost 3 bases and the V segment lost 5 bases, leaving 6 bases of the junction unmatched. The CDR3 is CSAGTGGHYEQYF. In DNA form, the CDR3 reads TGCAGTGCTGGCACAGGGGGGCACTACGAGCAGTACTTC.

The chain uses TRBV4-2 and TRBJ2-3; TRBD1 or TRBD2 may be the D gene (5 bases each). The length of the CDR3 is 16 residues. Trimming left V 1 base short and J 0 bases short, with 11 bases between. Germline V gene sequence: CDR1 LGHNA, CDR2 YNFKEQ. The CDR3 sequence is CASSQAGGFSTDTQYF. The CDR3 DNA follows: TGTGCCAGCAGCCAAGCTGGGGGATTTAGCACAGATACGCAGTATTTT.

The J gene is TRBJ1-2, the V gene TRBV6-1; 7 bases map to TRBD1. Trimming took 2 bases from V and 5 from J; bases not matched to a gene: 8. Germline V gene data show CDR1 as MNHNS and CDR2 as SASEGT. This CDR3 is 15 amino acids long. Here the CDR3 reads CASSEWSGGPYGYTF. The CDR3 region has the DNA TGTGCCAGCAGTGAATGGTCAGGGGGTCCGTATGGCTACACCTTC.

This clonotype was seen a handful of times. The chain has TRBV12-3 or TRBV12-4 and TRBJ1-1, with D hard to call. There are 13 residues in the CDR3. Trimming pared 6 bases from V and 0 bases from J, leaving 8 bases between. The CDR3: CASSRNLNTEAFF. For the CDR3, the DNA is TGTGCCAGCAGCCGGAATCTGAACACTGAAGCTTTCTTT.

This clonotype was counted ten times or more. The chain joins TRBV5-1 to TRBJ1-5, with 8 bases matching TRBD1. This CDR3 is 18 amino acids long. After removal of 4 bases from V and 0 bases from J, the junction contained 12 bases not matched to a gene. Germline V CDR1 and CDR2: SGHRS, YFSETQ. CDR3 in DNA: TGCGCCAGCAGCCTGGACAGGGCAAAGTTAGATAGCAATCAGCCCCAGCATTTT. Translation: CASSLDRAKLDSNQPQHF. The whole variable domain, filled in from reference TRBV5-1 and TRBJ1-5, reads KAGVTQTPRYLIKTRGQQVTLSCSPISGHRSVSWYQQTPGQGLQFLFEYFSETQRNKGNFPGRFSGRQFSNSRSEMNVSTLELGDSALYLCASSLDRAKLDSNQPQHFGDGTRLSIL.

The J gene is TRBJ2-5, the V gene TRBV7-9, with a weak D call TRBD1 (7 bases). This CDR3 has 15 amino acids. Germline V lookup: CDR1 SEHNR, CDR2 FQNEAQ (reference sequence). The V end lost 1 base, the J end lost 5 bases, and 14 bases lay between the germline ends. The CDR3 sequence is CASSLEGASVETQYF. The CDR3, as DNA: TGTGCCAGCAGCTTAGAGGGGGCTAGCGTGGAGACCCAGTACTTC.

The CDR3 DNA reads TGCAGCGTTGATGGGGCGATTCCTTATGGCTACACCTTC. Translated: CSVDGAIPYGYTF. V gene TRBV29-1 combines with J gene TRBJ1-2; D possibly corresponds to TRBD1 (5 bases). The CDR3 consists of 13 residues. Trimming removed 3 bases from V and 5 bases from J, with 13 bases in between. In germline, CDR1 is SQVTM, CDR2 ANQGSEA.